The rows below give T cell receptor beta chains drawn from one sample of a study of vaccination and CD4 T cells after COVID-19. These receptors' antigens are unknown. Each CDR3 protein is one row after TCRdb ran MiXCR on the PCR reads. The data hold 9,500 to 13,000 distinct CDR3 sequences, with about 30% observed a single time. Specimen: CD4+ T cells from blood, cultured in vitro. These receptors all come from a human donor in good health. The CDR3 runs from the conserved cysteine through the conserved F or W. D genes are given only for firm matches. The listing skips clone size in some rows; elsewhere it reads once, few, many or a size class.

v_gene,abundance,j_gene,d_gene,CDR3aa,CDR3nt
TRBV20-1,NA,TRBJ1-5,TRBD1,CSASPGGAYQPQHF,TGCAGTGCTAGTCCAGGGGGCGCGTATCAGCCCCAGCATTTT
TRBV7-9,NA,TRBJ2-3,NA,CASSYYLRGTDTQYF,TGTGCCAGCAGCTATTATCTGCGCGGCACAGATACGCAGTATTTT
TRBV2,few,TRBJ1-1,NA,CASSELAVQAFF,TGTGCCAGCAGTGAGTTGGCCGTGCAAGCTTTCTTT
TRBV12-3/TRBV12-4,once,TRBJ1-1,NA,CASSFGGTEAFF,TGTGCCAGCAGTTTTGGTGGGACTGAAGCTTTCTTT
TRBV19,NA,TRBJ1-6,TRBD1,CASSVQGGDNSPLHF,TGTGCCAGTAGCGTACAGGGGGGTGATAATTCACCCCTCCACTTT
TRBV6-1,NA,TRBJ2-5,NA,CASSAIVRGAQETQYF,TGTGCCAGCAGTGCCATCGTGCGCGGGGCCCAAGAGACCCAGTACTTC
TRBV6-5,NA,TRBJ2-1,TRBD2,CASSYAGVSYNEQFF,TGTGCCAGCAGTTACGCGGGAGTTAGCTACAATGAGCAGTTCTTC
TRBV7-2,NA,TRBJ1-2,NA,CASSPQFGNYGYTF,TGTGCCAGCAGCCCACAGTTTGGGAACTATGGCTACACCTTC
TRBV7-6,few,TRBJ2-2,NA,CASSLNVAGELFF,TGTGCCAGCAGCTTAAACGTGGCCGGGGAGCTGTTTTTT
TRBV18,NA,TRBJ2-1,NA,CASSPPGLGNEQFF,TGTGCCAGCTCACCACCGGGCCTTGGGAATGAGCAGTTCTTC
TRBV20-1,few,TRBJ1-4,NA,CSAPPGAANEKLFF,TGCAGTGCCCCCCCCGGTGCGGCTAATGAAAAACTGTTTTTT
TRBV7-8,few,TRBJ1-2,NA,CASSLDTWGRAYGYTF,TGTGCCAGCAGCTTAGATACTTGGGGGCGCGCCTATGGCTACACCTTC
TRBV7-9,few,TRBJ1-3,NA,CASILFDPSGNTIYF,TGTGCCAGCATCCTTTTTGACCCCTCTGGAAACACCATATATTTT
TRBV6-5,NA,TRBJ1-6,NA,CASSYRGEASYNSPLHF,TGTGCCAGCAGTTACCGAGGGGAGGCGTCCTATAATTCACCCCTCCACTTT
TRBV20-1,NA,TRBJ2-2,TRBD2,CSARTSGNTGELFF,TGCAGTGCTAGGACTAGCGGGAACACCGGGGAGCTGTTTTTT
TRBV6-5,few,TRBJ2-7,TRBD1,CASSYSTGGPTYEQYF,TGTGCCAGCAGTTACTCCACAGGGGGTCCTACCTACGAGCAGTACTTC
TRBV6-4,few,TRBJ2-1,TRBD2,CASSDSTSGYNEQFF,TGTGCCAGCAGTGACTCGACTAGCGGGTACAATGAGCAGTTCTTC
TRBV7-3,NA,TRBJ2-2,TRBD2,CASSQGLETGELFF,TGTGCCAGCAGCCAAGGACTAGAGACCGGGGAGCTGTTTTTT
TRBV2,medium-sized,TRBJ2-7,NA,CASSAWAGHEQYF,TGTGCCAGCAGTGCCTGGGCGGGCCACGAGCAGTACTTC
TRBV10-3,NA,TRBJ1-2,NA,CAISESRTANYGYTF,TGTGCCATCAGTGAGTCCCGGACAGCTAACTATGGCTACACCTTC
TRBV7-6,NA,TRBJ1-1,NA,CASSLAGLSGGTEAFF,TGTGCCAGCAGCTTAGCGGGTTTATCCGGAGGCACTGAAGCTTTCTTT
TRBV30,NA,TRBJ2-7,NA,CAWREPYEQYF,TGTGCCTGGAGGGAACCCTACGAGCAGTACTTC
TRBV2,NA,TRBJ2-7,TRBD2,CASTELPTSGGVGGYF,TGTGCCAGCACCGAGCTCCCCACTAGCGGAGGGGTTGGGGGGTACTTC
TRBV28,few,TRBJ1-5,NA,CASSGVSNQPQHF,TGTGCCAGCAGTGGGGTAAGCAATCAGCCCCAGCATTTT
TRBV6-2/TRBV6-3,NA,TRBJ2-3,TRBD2,CASSNSGRAADTQYF,TGTGCCAGCAGCAATAGCGGGAGGGCTGCAGATACGCAGTATTTT
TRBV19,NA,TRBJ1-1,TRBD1,CASSTRQGAGEAFF,TGTGCCAGTAGTACTCGACAGGGGGCAGGAGAAGCTTTCTTT
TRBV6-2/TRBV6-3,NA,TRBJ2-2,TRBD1,CASLTYRGQKTGELFF,TGTGCCAGCCTAACCTACAGGGGGCAGAAGACCGGGGAGCTGTTTTTT
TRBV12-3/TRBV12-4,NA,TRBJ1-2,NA,CASSPDVGSSVKNYGYTF,TGTGCCAGCAGTCCGGACGTGGGGAGCTCAGTAAAGAACTATGGCTACACCTTC
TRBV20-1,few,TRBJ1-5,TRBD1,CSARDPSRDRNQPQHF,TGCAGTGCTAGGGACCCAAGCCGGGACAGAAATCAGCCCCAGCATTTT
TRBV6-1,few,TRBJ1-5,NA,CASIRQDNQPQHF,TGTGCCAGCATCAGACAGGACAATCAGCCCCAGCATTTT
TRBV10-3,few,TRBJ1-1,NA,CAISESTHNTEAFF,TGTGCCATCAGTGAGTCGACTCATAACACGGAGGCTTTCTTT
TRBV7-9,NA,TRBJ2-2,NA,CASSPRTNTGELFF,TGTGCCAGCAGCCCCCGGACGAACACCGGGGAGCTGTTTTTT
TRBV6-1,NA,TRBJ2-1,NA,CASSPGPRREQFF,TGTGCCAGCAGTCCCGGACCTAGGCGAGAGCAGTTCTTC
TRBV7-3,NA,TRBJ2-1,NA,CASSLTVPRPGVPNEQFF,TGTGCCAGCAGCTTAACCGTACCCCGTCCAGGGGTCCCCAATGAGCAGTTCTTC
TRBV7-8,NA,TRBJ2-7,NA,CASSLSNSYEQYF,TGTGCCAGCAGCTTATCGAACTCCTACGAGCAGTACTTC
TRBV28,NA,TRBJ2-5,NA,CASSGDTETQYF,TGTGCCAGCAGTGGGGACACAGAGACCCAGTACTTC
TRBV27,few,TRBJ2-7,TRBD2,CASVGSGSSYEQYF,TGTGCCAGTGTGGGGAGCGGGAGCTCCTACGAGCAGTACTTC
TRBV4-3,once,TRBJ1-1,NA,CASSQDRNTEAFF,TGCGCCAGCAGCCAAGACAGGAACACTGAAGCTTTCTTT
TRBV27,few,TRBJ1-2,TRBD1,CASREKPGQGYGYTF,TGTGCCAGCAGGGAAAAACCGGGACAGGGCTATGGCTACACCTTC
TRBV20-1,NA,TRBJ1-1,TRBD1,CSARYPWTGPENTEAFF,TGCAGTGCAAGATACCCTTGGACAGGACCTGAGAACACTGAAGCTTTCTTT
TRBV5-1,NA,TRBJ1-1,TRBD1,CASSSQGSEAFF,TGCGCCAGCAGCTCACAGGGGTCTGAAGCTTTCTTT
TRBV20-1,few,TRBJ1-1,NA,CSARGGSIGTEAFF,TGCAGTGCTAGAGGAGGGTCTATCGGCACTGAAGCTTTCTTT
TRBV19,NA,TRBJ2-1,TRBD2,CASSILAGNEQFF,TGTGCCAGTAGTATACTAGCGGGCAATGAGCAGTTCTTC
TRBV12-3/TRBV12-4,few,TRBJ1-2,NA,CASSLEGTYGYTF,TGTGCCAGCAGTTTAGAGGGGACCTATGGCTACACCTTC
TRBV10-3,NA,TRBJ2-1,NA,CAINRDPYNEQFF,TGTGCCATCAATAGAGACCCCTACAATGAGCAGTTCTTC
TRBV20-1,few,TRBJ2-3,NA,CSALRGEGTDTQYF,TGCAGTGCTCTCAGGGGCGAGGGGACAGATACGCAGTATTTT
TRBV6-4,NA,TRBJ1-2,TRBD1,CASSDSAGGYGYTF,TGTGCCAGCAGTGACTCTGCAGGGGGCTATGGCTACACCTTC
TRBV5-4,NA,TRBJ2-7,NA,CASSFSGNHEQYF,TGTGCCAGCAGCTTCTCAGGGAACCACGAGCAGTACTTC
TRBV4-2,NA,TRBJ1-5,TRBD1,CASSQDQGDPGHSNQPQHF,TGTGCCAGCAGCCAAGATCAGGGGGATCCGGGACATAGCAATCAGCCCCAGCATTTT
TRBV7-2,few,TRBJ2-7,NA,CASSLGGALSYEQYF,TGTGCCAGCAGCTTAGGCGGGGCACTCTCCTACGAGCAGTACTTC
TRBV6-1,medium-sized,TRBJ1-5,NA,CATSRTSSSNSNQPQHF,TGTGCCACGTCCCGGACATCTTCTTCAAATAGCAATCAGCCCCAGCATTTT
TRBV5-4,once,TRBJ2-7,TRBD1,CASSLGGRTGEYEQYF,TGTGCCAGCAGCTTGGGGGGACGGACAGGCGAGTACGAGCAGTACTTC
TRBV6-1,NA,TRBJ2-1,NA,CASSEMGSGQFF,TGTGCCAGCAGTGAAATGGGGAGCGGGCAGTTCTTC
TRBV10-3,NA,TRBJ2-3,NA,CAISEYGEAGTDTQYF,TGTGCCATCAGTGAGTACGGGGAGGCCGGTACAGATACGCAGTATTTT
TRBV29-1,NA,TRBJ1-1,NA,CSVAQGREAFF,TGCAGCGTTGCACAGGGAAGGGAGGCTTTCTTT